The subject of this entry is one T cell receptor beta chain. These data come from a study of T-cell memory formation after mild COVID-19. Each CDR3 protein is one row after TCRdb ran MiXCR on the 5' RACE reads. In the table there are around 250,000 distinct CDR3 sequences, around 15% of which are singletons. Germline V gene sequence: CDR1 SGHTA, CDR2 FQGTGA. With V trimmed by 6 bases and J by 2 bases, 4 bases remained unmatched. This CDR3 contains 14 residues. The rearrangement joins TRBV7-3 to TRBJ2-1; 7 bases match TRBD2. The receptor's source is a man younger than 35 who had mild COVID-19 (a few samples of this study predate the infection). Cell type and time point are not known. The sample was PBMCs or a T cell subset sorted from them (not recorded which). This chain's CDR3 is CASSASGTYNEQFF. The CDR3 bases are TGTGCCAGCAGTGCTAGCGGAACCTACAATGAGCAGTTCTTC.